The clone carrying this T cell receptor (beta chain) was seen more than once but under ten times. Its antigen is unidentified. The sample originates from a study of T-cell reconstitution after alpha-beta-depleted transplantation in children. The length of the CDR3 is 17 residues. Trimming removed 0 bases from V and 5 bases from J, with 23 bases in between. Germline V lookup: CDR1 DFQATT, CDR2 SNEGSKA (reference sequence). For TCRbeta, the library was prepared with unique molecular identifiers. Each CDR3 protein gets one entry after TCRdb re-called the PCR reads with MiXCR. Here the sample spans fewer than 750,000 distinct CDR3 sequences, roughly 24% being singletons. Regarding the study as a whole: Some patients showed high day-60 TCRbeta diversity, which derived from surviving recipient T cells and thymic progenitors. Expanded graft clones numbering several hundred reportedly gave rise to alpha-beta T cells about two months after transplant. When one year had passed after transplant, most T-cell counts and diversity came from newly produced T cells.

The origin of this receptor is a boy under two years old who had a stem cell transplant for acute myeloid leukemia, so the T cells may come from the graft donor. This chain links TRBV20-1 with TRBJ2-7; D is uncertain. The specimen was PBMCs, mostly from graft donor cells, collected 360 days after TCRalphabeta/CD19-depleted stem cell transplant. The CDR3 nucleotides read TGCAGTGCTAGAGACTTTAAACTCGACCCCCGGAGCAACGAGCAGTACTTC. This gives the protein CSARDFKLDPRSNEQYF.